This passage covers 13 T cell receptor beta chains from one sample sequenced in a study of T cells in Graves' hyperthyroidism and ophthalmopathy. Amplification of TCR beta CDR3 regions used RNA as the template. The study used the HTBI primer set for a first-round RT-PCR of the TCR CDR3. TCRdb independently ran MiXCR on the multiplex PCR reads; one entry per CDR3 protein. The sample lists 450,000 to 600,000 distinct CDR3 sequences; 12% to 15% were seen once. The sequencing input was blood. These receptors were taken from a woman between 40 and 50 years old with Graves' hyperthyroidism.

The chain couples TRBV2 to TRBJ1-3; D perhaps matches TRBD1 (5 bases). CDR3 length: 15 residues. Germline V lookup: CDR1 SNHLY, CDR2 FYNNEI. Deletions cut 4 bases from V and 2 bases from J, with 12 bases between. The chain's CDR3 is CASSGALRAGNTIYF. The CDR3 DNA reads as TGTGCCAGCAGTGGGGCTCTCAGGGCTGGAAACACCATATATTTT.

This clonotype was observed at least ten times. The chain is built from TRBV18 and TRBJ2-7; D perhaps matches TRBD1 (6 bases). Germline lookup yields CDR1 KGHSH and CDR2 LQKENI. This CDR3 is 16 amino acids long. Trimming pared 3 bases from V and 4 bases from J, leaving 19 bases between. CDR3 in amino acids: CASSPLQTGTVYEQYF. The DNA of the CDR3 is TGTGCCAGCTCACCCTTGCAGACAGGAACTGTTTACGAGCAGTACTTC.

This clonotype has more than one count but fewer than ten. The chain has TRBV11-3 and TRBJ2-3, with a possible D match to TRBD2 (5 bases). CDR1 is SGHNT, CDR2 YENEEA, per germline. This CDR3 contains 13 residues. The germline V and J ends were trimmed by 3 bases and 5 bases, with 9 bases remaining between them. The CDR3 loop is CASSLMGEDTQYF. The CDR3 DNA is TGTGCCAGCAGCTTGATGGGAGAAGATACGCAGTATTTT.

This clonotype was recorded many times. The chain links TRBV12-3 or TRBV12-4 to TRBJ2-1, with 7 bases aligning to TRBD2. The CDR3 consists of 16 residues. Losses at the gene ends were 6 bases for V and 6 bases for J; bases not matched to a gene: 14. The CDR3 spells CASSKTTSAARNEQFF. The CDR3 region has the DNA TGTGCCAGCAGCAAAACAACTAGCGCTGCCCGCAATGAGCAGTTCTTC.

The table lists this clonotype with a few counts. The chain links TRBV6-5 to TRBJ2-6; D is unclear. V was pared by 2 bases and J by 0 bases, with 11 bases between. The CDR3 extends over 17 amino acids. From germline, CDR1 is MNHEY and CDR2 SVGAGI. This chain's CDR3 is CASSYRIRDSGANVLTF. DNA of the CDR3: TGTGCCAGCAGTTACCGGATAAGGGACTCTGGGGCCAACGTCCTGACTTTC.

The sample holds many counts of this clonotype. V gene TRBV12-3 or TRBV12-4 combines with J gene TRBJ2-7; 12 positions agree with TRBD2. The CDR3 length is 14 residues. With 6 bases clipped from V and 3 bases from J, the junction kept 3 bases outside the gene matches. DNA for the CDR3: TGTGCCAGCAGGCTAGCGGGAGGGGACTACGAGCAGTACTTC. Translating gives CASRLAGGDYEQYF.

CDR3 residues: CSVEGGTGSSGANVLTF. The CDR3 nucleotides are TGCAGCGTTGAAGGGGGGACAGGGAGCTCTGGGGCCAACGTCCTGACTTTC. The chain links TRBV29-1 to TRBJ2-6; 9 nucleotides agree with TRBD1. The germline gives CDR1 SQVTM, CDR2 ANQGSEA. The CDR3 is 17 amino acids. J was trimmed by 0 bases and V by 1 base; bases with no gene match: 4.

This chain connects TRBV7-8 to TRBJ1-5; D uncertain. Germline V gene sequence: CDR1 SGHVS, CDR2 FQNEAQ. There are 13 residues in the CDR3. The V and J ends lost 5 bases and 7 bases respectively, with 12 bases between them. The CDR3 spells CASSQEHGQPQHF. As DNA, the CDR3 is TGTGCCAGCAGCCAAGAACACGGCCAGCCCCAGCATTTT. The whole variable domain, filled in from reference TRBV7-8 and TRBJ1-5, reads GAGVSQSPRYKVAKRGQDVALRCDPISGHVSLFWYQQALGQGPEFLTYFQNEAQLDKSGLPSDRFFAERPEGSVSTLKIQRTQQEDSAVYLCASSQEHGQPQHFGDGTRLSIL.

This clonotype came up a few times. The CDR3 nucleotides read TGTGCCAGCAGTCTTATGGGACAGGGGGAGACCCAGTACTTC. This encodes CASSLMGQGETQYF. This sequence joins TRBV7-3 and TRBJ2-5; 10 bases are shared with TRBD1. CDR1 is SGHTA, CDR2 FQGTGA, per germline. This CDR3 contains 14 residues. After removal of 6 bases from V and 5 bases from J, the junction contained 6 bases not matched to a gene.

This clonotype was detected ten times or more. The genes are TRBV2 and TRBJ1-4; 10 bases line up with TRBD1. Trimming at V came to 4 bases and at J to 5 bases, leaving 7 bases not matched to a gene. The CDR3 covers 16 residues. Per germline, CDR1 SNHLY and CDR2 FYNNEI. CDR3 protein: CASSGVPGQGNEKLFF. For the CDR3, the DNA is TGTGCCAGCAGTGGTGTCCCGGGACAGGGGAATGAAAAACTGTTTTTT. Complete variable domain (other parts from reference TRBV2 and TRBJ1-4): EPEVTQTPSHQVTQMGQEVILRCVPISNHLYFYWYRQILGQKVEFLVSFYNNEISEKSEIFDDQFSVERPDGSNFTLKIRSTKLEDSAMYFCASSGVPGQGNEKLFFGSGTQLSVL.

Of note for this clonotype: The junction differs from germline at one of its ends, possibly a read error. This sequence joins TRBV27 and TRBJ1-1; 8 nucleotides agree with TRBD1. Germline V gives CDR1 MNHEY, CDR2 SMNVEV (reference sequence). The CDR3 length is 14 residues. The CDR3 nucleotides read TGTACCAGCAGTCCTCAGGGGGCGTTCACTGAAGCTTTCTTT. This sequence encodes CTSSPQGAFTEAFF.

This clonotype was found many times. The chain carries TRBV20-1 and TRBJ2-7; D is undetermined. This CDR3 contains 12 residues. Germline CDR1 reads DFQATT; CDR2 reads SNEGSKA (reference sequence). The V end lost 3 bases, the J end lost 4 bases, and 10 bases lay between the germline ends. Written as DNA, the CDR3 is TGCAGTGCTAGTTATGGTGTTTACGAGCAGTACTTC. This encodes CSASYGVYEQYF.

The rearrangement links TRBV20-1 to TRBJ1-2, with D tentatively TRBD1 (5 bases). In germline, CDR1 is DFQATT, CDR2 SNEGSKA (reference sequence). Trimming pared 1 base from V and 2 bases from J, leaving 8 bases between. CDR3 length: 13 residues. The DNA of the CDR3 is TGCAGTGCTAGAGTAGGGGACAACTATGGCTACACCTTC. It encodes CSARVGDNYGYTF.